A selection of T cell receptor beta chains follows, all from one sample in a study of blood T cell repertoires in COVID-19. Profiled with immunoSEQ multiplex PCR; TCRdb holds only in-frame clones, not every one. The data show around 200,000 clones, approximately 89% seen once. Sequencing was carried out using peripheral blood. These receptors were obtained from a man in his 70s with acute or convalescent COVID-19. The CDR3 runs from the conserved cysteine through the conserved F or W. Each record gives: CDR3 protein, CDR3 DNA, V gene, J gene, D gene, clone size. A D gene is named only where the DNA matches it firmly. Where a row states a size, it is once, few, many or the class of an expanded clone; other rows omit it.

CDR3 protein: CASSPVQGAGGANVLTF
CDR3 DNA: TGTGCCAGCAGTCCGGTACAGGGGGCGGGTGGGGCCAACGTCCTGACTTTC
V gene: TRBV28
J gene: TRBJ2-6
D gene: TRBD1
clone size: -

CDR3 protein: CALGGARNQPQHF
CDR3 DNA: TGTGCCTTGGGCGGGGCTCGCAATCAGCCCCAGCATTTT
V gene: TRBV28
J gene: TRBJ1-5
D gene: -
clone size: -

CDR3 protein: CASSLRSGMADTQYF
CDR3 DNA: TGTGCCAGCAGCTTGAGAAGCGGGATGGCAGATACGCAGTATTTT
V gene: TRBV7-2
J gene: TRBJ2-3
D gene: TRBD2
clone size: -

CDR3 protein: CASSPREGSYGYTF
CDR3 DNA: TGTGCCAGTAGCCCCAGGGAAGGAAGCTATGGCTACACCTTC
V gene: TRBV19
J gene: TRBJ1-2
D gene: -
clone size: -

CDR3 protein: CASSQALRQGGYEQYF
CDR3 DNA: TGTGCCAGCAGCCAAGCATTGAGACAGGGGGGGTACGAGCAGTACTTC
V gene: TRBV4-2
J gene: TRBJ2-7
D gene: TRBD1
clone size: -

CDR3 protein: CASSQEGWEASTDTQYF
CDR3 DNA: TGTGCCAGCAGCCAAGAGGGGTGGGAGGCTAGCACAGATACGCAGTATTTT
V gene: TRBV3-1/TRBV3-2
J gene: TRBJ2-3
D gene: -
clone size: -

CDR3 protein: CASSLQVSEAFF
CDR3 DNA: TGTGCCAGCTCACTACAGGTGTCTGAAGCTTTCTTT
V gene: TRBV18
J gene: TRBJ1-1
D gene: -
clone size: few

CDR3 protein: CASSARLAGGGNEQFF
CDR3 DNA: TGTGCCAGCAGCGCCAGACTAGCGGGAGGTGGCAATGAGCAGTTCTTC
V gene: TRBV9
J gene: TRBJ2-1
D gene: TRBD2
clone size: -

CDR3 protein: CATSDVEGVAFF
CDR3 DNA: TGTGCCACCAGTGACGTCGAAGGGGTGGCTTTCTTT
V gene: TRBV24-1
J gene: TRBJ1-1
D gene: -
clone size: -

CDR3 protein: CAISVEGRDGYTF
CDR3 DNA: TGTGCCATCAGTGTGGAGGGAAGGGATGGCTACACCTTC
V gene: TRBV10-3
J gene: TRBJ1-2
D gene: -
clone size: few

CDR3 protein: CAWQDRRLGKLFF
CDR3 DNA: TGTGCCTGGCAGGACAGGCGACTCGGAAAACTGTTTTTT
V gene: TRBV30
J gene: TRBJ1-4
D gene: TRBD1
clone size: -

CDR3 protein: CTSSQASEASYEQYF
CDR3 DNA: TGCACCAGCAGCCAAGCGAGTGAGGCCTCCTACGAGCAGTACTTC
V gene: TRBV1
J gene: TRBJ2-7
D gene: -
clone size: -

CDR3 protein: CASSSYPAGGYGYTF
CDR3 DNA: TGCGCCAGCAGCTCCTACCCGGCGGGTGGCTATGGCTACACCTTC
V gene: TRBV5-1
J gene: TRBJ1-2
D gene: -
clone size: few

CDR3 protein: CASSYSAGIEGYTF
CDR3 DNA: TGTGCCAGCAGTTACTCGGCGGGTATCGAGGGCTACACCTTC
V gene: TRBV6-5
J gene: TRBJ1-2
D gene: -
clone size: -

CDR3 protein: CASSLFSGRETQYF
CDR3 DNA: TGTGCCAGCAGCTTGTTTAGCGGGAGAGAGACCCAGTACTTC
V gene: TRBV5-5
J gene: TRBJ2-5
D gene: TRBD2
clone size: -

CDR3 protein: CASSLVGGGNQPQHF
CDR3 DNA: TGTGCCAGCAGCTTGGTAGGGGGGGGCAATCAGCCCCAGCATTTT
V gene: TRBV7-9
J gene: TRBJ1-5
D gene: -
clone size: -

CDR3 protein: CAISEAGTGVENTIYF
CDR3 DNA: TGTGCCATCAGTGAGGCCGGGACAGGGGTAGAAAACACCATATATTTT
V gene: TRBV10-3
J gene: TRBJ1-3
D gene: TRBD1
clone size: -

CDR3 protein: CASSLRGKEYGYTF
CDR3 DNA: TGTGCCAGCAGCTTAAGAGGGAAGGAATATGGCTACACCTTC
V gene: TRBV7-8
J gene: TRBJ1-2
D gene: -
clone size: -

CDR3 protein: CASSDPYTGELFF
CDR3 DNA: TGTGCCAGCAGTGACCCTTACACCGGGGAGCTGTTTTTT
V gene: TRBV2
J gene: TRBJ2-2
D gene: -
clone size: -

CDR3 protein: CASSPPTGTYNEQFF
CDR3 DNA: TGCGCCAGCAGCCCGCCCACGGGGACCTACAATGAGCAGTTCTTC
V gene: TRBV5-1
J gene: TRBJ2-1
D gene: -
clone size: once

CDR3 protein: CASDLGLLNTEAFF
CDR3 DNA: TGTGCCAGCGACTTGGGTCTTCTGAACACTGAAGCTTTCTTT
V gene: TRBV28
J gene: TRBJ1-1
D gene: -
clone size: -

CDR3 protein: CASSLSYSPYEQYF
CDR3 DNA: TGTGCCAGCAGTTTATCGTACAGCCCCTACGAGCAGTACTTC
V gene: TRBV27
J gene: TRBJ2-7
D gene: -
clone size: -

CDR3 protein: CASSYRDSYEQYF
CDR3 DNA: TGTGCCAGCAGTTACAGGGACAGCTACGAGCAGTACTTC
V gene: TRBV6-2/TRBV6-3
J gene: TRBJ2-7
D gene: TRBD1
clone size: -

CDR3 protein: CAWSAGGSQETQYF
CDR3 DNA: TGTGCCTGGAGTGCGGGGGGATCTCAAGAGACCCAGTACTTC
V gene: TRBV30
J gene: TRBJ2-5
D gene: TRBD2
clone size: -

CDR3 protein: CASSSPGTSGRPYEQYF
CDR3 DNA: TGTGCCAGCAGTTCCCCAGGGACTAGCGGGAGACCCTACGAGCAGTACTTC
V gene: TRBV28
J gene: TRBJ2-7
D gene: TRBD2
clone size: many

CDR3 protein: CASSPDRVWQETQYF
CDR3 DNA: TGTGCCAGCAGTCCCGACAGGGTCTGGCAAGAGACCCAGTACTTC
V gene: TRBV6-5
J gene: TRBJ2-5
D gene: TRBD1
clone size: -

CDR3 protein: CASSASRRNTEAFF
CDR3 DNA: TGTGCCAGCAGCGCCAGCCGGAGGAACACTGAAGCTTTCTTT
V gene: TRBV2
J gene: TRBJ1-1
D gene: -
clone size: -

CDR3 protein: CASSLDAGEGEAFF
CDR3 DNA: TGTGCCAGCAGCTTAGATGCGGGGGAGGGTGAAGCTTTCTTT
V gene: TRBV11-3
J gene: TRBJ1-1
D gene: -
clone size: -

CDR3 protein: CASRTGDYNEKLFF
CDR3 DNA: TGTGCCAGCAGGACAGGGGACTATAATGAAAAACTGTTTTTT
V gene: TRBV28
J gene: TRBJ1-4
D gene: TRBD1
clone size: once

CDR3 protein: CASSPLGQSNTEAFF
CDR3 DNA: TGTGCCAGCAGCCCCCTAGGACAGTCGAACACTGAAGCTTTCTTT
V gene: TRBV25-1
J gene: TRBJ1-1
D gene: -
clone size: -

CDR3 protein: CASSSGLYYSYNEQFF
CDR3 DNA: TGTGCCAGCAGCTCCGGACTTTATTACTCCTACAATGAGCAGTTCTTC
V gene: TRBV7-2
J gene: TRBJ2-1
D gene: -
clone size: few

CDR3 protein: CASSPDRGLTEAFF
CDR3 DNA: TGTGCCAGCAGTCCAGACAGGGGGCTTACTGAAGCTTTCTTT
V gene: TRBV6-5
J gene: TRBJ1-1
D gene: TRBD1
clone size: -

CDR3 protein: CASSINYEQFF
CDR3 DNA: TGTGCCAGCAGCATTAACTATGAGCAGTTCTTC
V gene: TRBV6-6
J gene: TRBJ2-1
D gene: -
clone size: -

CDR3 protein: CASSLAGGQVIYGYTF
CDR3 DNA: TGTGCCAGCAGCTTGGCCGGGGGACAGGTTATCTATGGCTACACCTTC
V gene: TRBV5-4
J gene: TRBJ1-2
D gene: TRBD1
clone size: -

CDR3 protein: CASSLAATAGPNEDTQYF
CDR3 DNA: TGTGCCAGCAGCTTAGCGGCTACGGCGGGCCCCAACGAAGATACGCAGTATTTT
V gene: TRBV7-2
J gene: TRBJ2-3
D gene: -
clone size: few

CDR3 protein: CASRPGSANTGELFF
CDR3 DNA: TGTGCCAGCAGGCCCGGGAGCGCGAACACCGGGGAGCTGTTTTTT
V gene: TRBV6-5
J gene: TRBJ2-2
D gene: -
clone size: -

CDR3 protein: CASSPRVGFEKLFF
CDR3 DNA: TGTGCCAGCTCACCCCGGGTAGGCTTTGAAAAACTGTTTTTT
V gene: TRBV18
J gene: TRBJ1-4
D gene: -
clone size: -

CDR3 protein: CACFRTGGTNTEAFF
CDR3 DNA: TGTGCCTGTTTTCGGACAGGGGGGACGAACACTGAAGCTTTCTTT
V gene: TRBV30
J gene: TRBJ1-1
D gene: TRBD1
clone size: -

CDR3 protein: CASSLDLGLAGEETQYF
CDR3 DNA: TGTGCCAGCAGTCTCGACTTGGGACTAGCGGGAGAAGAGACCCAGTACTTC
V gene: TRBV14
J gene: TRBJ2-5
D gene: TRBD2
clone size: -

CDR3 protein: CAWSAPTAGGYVNEQFF
CDR3 DNA: TGTGCCTGGAGTGCCCCCACAGCGGGAGGGTATGTCAATGAGCAGTTCTTC
V gene: TRBV30
J gene: TRBJ2-1
D gene: TRBD2
clone size: -

CDR3 protein: CASSPGTGTAQETQYF
CDR3 DNA: TGTGCCAGCAGCCCCGGGACAGGGACCGCCCAAGAGACCCAGTACTTC
V gene: TRBV7-3
J gene: TRBJ2-5
D gene: TRBD1
clone size: once

CDR3 protein: CASRGTPSQAFF
CDR3 DNA: TGTGCCAGCAGGGGGACACCGAGCCAAGCTTTCTTT
V gene: TRBV6-5
J gene: TRBJ1-1
D gene: -
clone size: few

CDR3 protein: CASREDRPGDTEAFF
CDR3 DNA: TGTGCCAGCAGGGAAGACAGACCGGGGGACACTGAAGCTTTCTTT
V gene: TRBV6-4
J gene: TRBJ1-1
D gene: -
clone size: -

CDR3 protein: CASSVPGGQETQYF
CDR3 DNA: TGTGCCAGCAGTGTACCCGGGGGTCAAGAGACCCAGTACTTC
V gene: TRBV7-9
J gene: TRBJ2-5
D gene: -
clone size: -

CDR3 protein: CATTETGRNTIYF
CDR3 DNA: TGTGCCACCACCGAGACAGGGAGGAACACCATATATTTT
V gene: TRBV24-1
J gene: TRBJ1-3
D gene: TRBD1
clone size: -

CDR3 protein: CASSSEFTGNEQFF
CDR3 DNA: TGTGCCAGCAGTTCCGAGTTTACAGGCAATGAGCAGTTCTTC
V gene: TRBV6-5
J gene: TRBJ2-1
D gene: -
clone size: -

CDR3 protein: CSASGQDQETQYF
CDR3 DNA: TGCAGTGCTAGTGGACAGGACCAAGAGACCCAGTACTTC
V gene: TRBV20-1
J gene: TRBJ2-5
D gene: TRBD1
clone size: -

CDR3 protein: CASSPTDFQETQYF
CDR3 DNA: TGTGCCAGCAGCCCGACGGACTTTCAAGAGACCCAGTACTTC
V gene: TRBV7-3
J gene: TRBJ2-5
D gene: -
clone size: -

CDR3 protein: CATSSHRGDSGNTIYF
CDR3 DNA: TGTGCCACCAGCAGCCACAGGGGCGACTCTGGAAACACCATATATTTT
V gene: TRBV15
J gene: TRBJ1-3
D gene: TRBD1
clone size: -

CDR3 protein: CASSRYGGEQYF
CDR3 DNA: TGTGCCAGCAGCCGCTACGGGGGAGAGCAGTACTTC
V gene: TRBV7-6
J gene: TRBJ2-7
D gene: -
clone size: -

CDR3 protein: CASRTESSNYGYTF
CDR3 DNA: TGTGCCAGTCGGACAGAGTCTTCTAACTATGGCTACACCTTC
V gene: TRBV3-1/TRBV3-2
J gene: TRBJ1-2
D gene: -
clone size: -

CDR3 protein: CASSITGNTEAFF
CDR3 DNA: TGTGCCAGTAGCATTACAGGAAACACTGAAGCTTTCTTT
V gene: TRBV19
J gene: TRBJ1-1
D gene: -
clone size: -

CDR3 protein: CASSLGHSPLHF
CDR3 DNA: TGTGCCAGCAGTTTGGGCCATTCACCCCTCCACTTT
V gene: TRBV12-3/TRBV12-4
J gene: TRBJ1-6
D gene: -
clone size: -

CDR3 protein: CASSLTPGAGEYF
CDR3 DNA: TGCGCCAGCAGCCTTACTCCCGGTGCAGGGGAGTACTTC
V gene: TRBV5-1
J gene: TRBJ2-7
D gene: -
clone size: -

CDR3 protein: CASSLIQGHNEQYF
CDR3 DNA: TGTGCCAGCAGTTTAATACAGGGGCACAACGAGCAGTACTTC
V gene: TRBV27
J gene: TRBJ2-7
D gene: TRBD1
clone size: -

CDR3 protein: CASSNGQGLNTEAFF
CDR3 DNA: TGTGCCAGCAGTAACGGACAGGGGCTGAACACTGAAGCTTTCTTT
V gene: TRBV2
J gene: TRBJ1-1
D gene: TRBD1
clone size: -